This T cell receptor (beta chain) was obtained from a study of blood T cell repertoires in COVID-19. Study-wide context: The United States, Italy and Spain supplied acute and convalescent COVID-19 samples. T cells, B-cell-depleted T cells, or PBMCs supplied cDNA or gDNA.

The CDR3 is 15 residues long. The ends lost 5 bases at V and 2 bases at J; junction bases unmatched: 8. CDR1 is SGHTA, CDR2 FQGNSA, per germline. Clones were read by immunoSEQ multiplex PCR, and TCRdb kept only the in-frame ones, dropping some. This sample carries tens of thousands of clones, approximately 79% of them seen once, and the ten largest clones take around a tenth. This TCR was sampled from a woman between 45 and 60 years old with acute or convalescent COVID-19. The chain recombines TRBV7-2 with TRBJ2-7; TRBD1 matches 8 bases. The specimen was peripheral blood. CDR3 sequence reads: CASSPTGTGPYEQYF. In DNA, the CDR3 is TGTGCCAGCAGCCCGACCGGGACAGGACCCTACGAGCAGTACTTC.